This T cell receptor (beta chain) was captured by sequencing in a study of human T cells and chemical hapten exposure. This clonotype is categorized as medium-sized (0.01 to 0.1%). As to time point: pre-sensitization, week 0. Treatment of the sample: therapeutic diphenylcyclopropenone sensitization with weekly scalp DPC. Total RNA extraction was carried out from unfractionated whole blood. MiXCR, applied by TCRdb to the RACE reads, yields one record per CDR3 protein. The table includes roughly 100,000 distinct CDR3 sequences, 9.6% detected once. The V end was cut by 8 bases, the J end by 5 bases, with 27 bases between. This CDR3 contains 17 residues. Germline CDR1 reads SGHTA; CDR2 reads FQGNSA.

Specimen: whole blood, collected in connection with sensitization to the hapten diphenylcyclopropenone (DPC). The TCR originated in a middle-aged woman with alopecia areata. Some clones in this sample may be carry-over from other donors' samples. The chain uses TRBV7-2 and TRBJ1-2; tentatively, D is TRBD1 (5 bases). The CDR3 sequence: CASVTQAGQGGEYGYTF. CDR3 DNA sequence: TGTGCCAGCGTAACCCAAGCCGGCCAGGGAGGGGAGTATGGCTACACCTTC.